The clone carrying this T cell receptor (beta chain) was seen many times. TCRdb called the PCR reads again in MiXCR, with one record for every CDR3 protein. The repertoire holds roughly 20,000 distinct CDR3 sequences, with around 38% as singletons. Germline CDR1 and CDR2: MDHEN and SYDVKM. The J segment lost 5 bases and the V segment lost 7 bases, leaving 6 bases of the junction unmatched. This CDR3 spans 14 amino acids. The record originates from a study of tumor-infiltrating lymphocytes in oesophageal squamous cell carcinoma. The clonotype comes from a male donor with esophageal squamous cell carcinoma. The chain recombines TRBV28 with TRBJ1-4, with TRBD1 matching over 8 bases. Sequenced: normal esophageal tissue next to the tumor. The CDR3 spells CASTPTGVNEKLFF. The CDR3 bases are TGTGCCAGCACCCCGACAGGGGTGAATGAAAAACTGTTTTTT.